This T cell receptor (beta chain) comes out of a study of T-cell reconstitution after alpha-beta-depleted transplantation in children. Construction of the TCRbeta library involved unique molecular identifiers. TCRdb called the PCR reads again in MiXCR, with one record for every CDR3 protein. The sample contains approximately 500,000 distinct CDR3 sequences, roughly a tenth of which appear only once. This clonotype was found many times. Its antigen is as yet unknown. The study, taken as a whole, reports: Expanded graft clones, several hundred of them, were reportedly the source of alpha-beta T cells about two months after transplant. Most T-cell counts and diversity one year after the transplant came from T cells that were newly produced.

V lost 0 bases, J lost 0 bases, and 9 bases lay in between. The CDR3 totals 16 residues. CDR1 LGHNA and CDR2 YSLEER come from the germline V gene. Here the sequenced sample was PBMCs, taken before TCRalphabeta/CD19-depleted stem cell transplant. The rearrangement uses TRBV4-3 and TRBJ2-1, with D maybe TRBD1 (6 bases). The origin of this receptor is a child under 10 years old with inherited bone marrow failure, due to receive a stem cell transplant. The CDR3 here is CASSQDWDTSYNEQFF. The CDR3 DNA reads as TGCGCCAGCAGCCAAGATTGGGACACCTCCTACAATGAGCAGTTCTTC.